This T cell receptor beta chain is drawn from a study of shared clonotypes between healthy human individuals. Sequencing used immunoSEQ multiplex PCR; TCRdb keeps in-frame clones, though not all of them. The table has some 580,000 clones, approximately 97% seen once. The V end was cut by 5 bases, the J end by 5 bases, with 12 bases between. CDR3 size: 13 residues. CDR1 and CDR2 (germline): SNHLY, FYNNEI. The TCR was taken from a woman under 40 in good health. The rearrangement links TRBV2 to TRBJ1-2; D is perhaps TRBD1 (6 bases). Sequencing input: naive CD4+ T cells sorted from blood. Subset in this sample: CD45RA+ positively selected. The CDR3 region is CASSSDSLYGYTF. CDR3 DNA: TGTGCCAGCAGTTCGGACAGTTTGTATGGCTACACCTTC.